One sample yielded the 19 T cell receptor beta chains listed below, sequenced in a study of T cells in Graves' hyperthyroidism and ophthalmopathy. Authors of the study amplified TCR beta CDR3 regions from RNA transcripts. The TCR CDR3 first-round RT-PCR relied on the HTBI primer set. TCRdb independently ran MiXCR on the multiplex PCR reads; one entry per CDR3 protein. This sample has approximately 370,000 distinct CDR3 sequences, with about 15% found just once. Sequencing was performed on blood. These receptors were taken from a young woman with Graves' hyperthyroidism.

The V gene is TRBV4-1, the J gene TRBJ2-3, with TRBD2 identical over 12 bases. V lost 4 bases and J lost 7; bases outside the gene matches: 9. CDR3 size: 16 residues. Germline assignment: CDR1 MGHRA and CDR2 YSYEKL. Here the CDR3 reads CASSPSLAGGPYTQYF. As DNA, the CDR3 is TGCGCCAGCAGCCCTTCGCTAGCGGGAGGGCCATATACGCAGTATTTT.

Many counts were recorded for this clonotype. CDR3 nucleotide sequence: TGCAGTGCTCCCGGACTAGCGGGGACCAAATCCTACAATGAGCAGTTCTTC. Translated: CSAPGLAGTKSYNEQFF. V is TRBV20-1 and J is TRBJ2-1; 12 bases line up with TRBD2. With V trimmed by 5 bases and J by 1 base, 9 bases remained unmatched. The germline V gene encodes CDR1 DFQATT and CDR2 SNEGSKA (reference sequence). This CDR3 spans 17 amino acids.

This clonotype has ten or more counts. This chain uses TRBV2 with TRBJ2-5; D possibly corresponds to TRBD2 (6 bases). V dropped 8 bases and J dropped 0 bases, with 13 bases sitting between them. Germline-derived CDR1 and CDR2 are SNHLY and FYNNEI. CDR3 length equals 14 residues. The CDR3 sequence: CASGLAAYQETQYF. The DNA for the CDR3 is TGTGCCAGCGGATTAGCGGCCTACCAAGAGACCCAGTACTTC.

This rearrangement joins TRBV19 to TRBJ2-1; 15 bases match TRBD2. Germline-derived CDR1 and CDR2 are LNHDA and SQIVND (reference sequence). This CDR3 spans 20 amino acids. After removal of 4 bases from V and 7 bases from J, the junction contained 17 bases not matched to a gene. Here the CDR3 reads CASSTARYGLAGGPGNEQFF. For the CDR3, the DNA is TGTGCCAGTAGTACGGCCCGTTACGGACTAGCGGGAGGGCCTGGGAATGAGCAGTTCTTC. Variable domain in full (rest from reference TRBV19 and TRBJ2-1): DGGITQSPKYLFRKEGQNVTLSCEQNLNHDAMYWYRQDPGQGLRLIYYSQIVNDFQKGDIAEGYSVSREKKESFPLTVTSAQKNPTAFYLCASSTARYGLAGGPGNEQFFGPGTRLTVL.

This clonotype was recorded at least ten times. The gene calls are TRBV7-2 and TRBJ1-4, with TRBD1 matching over 8 bases. CDR1 is SGHTA and CDR2 is FQGNSA in the germline V gene. This CDR3 has 15 amino acids. The ends lost 5 bases at V and 7 bases at J; junction bases unmatched: 9. CDR3 protein: CASSGRTGLSEKLFF. The DNA for the CDR3 is TGTGCCAGCAGCGGGAGGACAGGGCTGAGTGAAAAACTGTTTTTT.

CDR3 nucleotide sequence: TGCGCCAGCAGCCAAGCGCAGGTCCAAGAGACCCAGTACTTC. Encoded protein: CASSQAQVQETQYF. V gene TRBV4-1 combines with J gene TRBJ2-5; D remains unclear. Germline CDR1 reads MGHRA; CDR2 reads YSYEKL. Trimming shortened V by 1 base and J by 1 base, and 7 bases separated the two germline ends. The length of the CDR3 is 14 residues.

This clonotype was counted only a few times. CDR3 nucleotide sequence: TGCGCCAGCAGCCAAGAGGCGGGACTAGCGGGAGGGCCGGCCTACGAGCAGTACTTC. Its protein product is CASSQEAGLAGGPAYEQYF. The chain links TRBV4-1 to TRBJ2-7; 16 bases align to TRBD2. V lost 0 bases and J lost 2; bases outside the gene matches: 7. The CDR3 is 19 residues long. In germline, CDR1 is MGHRA, CDR2 YSYEKL.

The rearrangement uses TRBV5-6 and TRBJ2-7; 8 bases map to TRBD1. Germline CDR1 and CDR2: SGHDT and YYEEEE. This CDR3 contains 15 residues. V lost 0 bases, J lost 4 bases, and 6 bases stayed unmatched. The CDR3, as DNA: TGTGCCAGCAGCTTGGTGAGACAGGGGATATACGAGCAGTACTTC. Translated: CASSLVRQGIYEQYF.

This clonotype was detected many times. This chain joins TRBV28 and TRBJ2-7; 9 nucleotides match TRBD1. V lost 6 bases and J lost 3; bases outside the gene matches: 9. The length of the CDR3 is 15 residues. Germline V gene sequence: CDR1 MDHEN, CDR2 SYDVKM. CDR3 bases: TGTGCCAGCAGCAGCCCGGGACAGGGCAGCTACGAGCAGTACTTC. As protein: CASSSPGQGSYEQYF.

Note on this clonotype: This sequence may be a read error, since a much larger clone differs from it by one base. The CDR3 DNA reads as TGTGCCAGTAACCCCCCTAGGGAGACCCAGTACTTC. It encodes CASNPPRETQYF. This sequence joins TRBV6-1 and TRBJ2-5; D remains ambiguous. The CDR3 extends over 12 amino acids. Germline-derived CDR1 and CDR2 are MNHNS and SASEGT. The V gene lost 9 bases and the J gene lost 5 bases, with 13 bases spanning the gap.

This clonotype was seen many times. The chain combines TRBV12-3 or TRBV12-4 with TRBJ2-7, with no clear D. This CDR3 is 15 amino acids long. V shed 1 base and J shed 0 bases, with 10 bases lying between them. Written as DNA, the CDR3 is TGTGCCAGCAGTTTAGTAGCCTGGGGCTCCTACGAGCAGTACTTC. The encoded protein is CASSLVAWGSYEQYF.

This clonotype was found many times. The chain is built from TRBV20-1 and TRBJ1-2; D gene unclear. Germline V gene sequence: CDR1 DFQATT, CDR2 SNEGSKA (reference sequence). Trimming removed 0 bases at V and 6 bases at J, with 8 bases between. The CDR3 consists of 12 residues. In DNA, the CDR3 is TGCAGTGCTAGAGATCATGCAGATGGCTACACCTTC. As protein: CSARDHADGYTF.

This clonotype has only a few counts. The chain links TRBV29-1 to TRBJ1-2, with 9 nucleotides matching TRBD1. The CDR3 length is 14 residues. V was clipped by 4 bases and J by 7 bases; unmatched bases: 10. Germline V gene data show CDR1 as SQVTM and CDR2 as ANQGSEA. CDR3 residues: CSVATGGSIRGYTF. The CDR3 bases are TGCAGCGTTGCAACAGGGGGCTCAATACGTGGCTACACCTTC.

The gene calls are TRBV19 and TRBJ2-2; D is undetermined. Per the germline V gene, CDR1 is LNHDA and CDR2 is SQIVND (reference sequence). This CDR3 is built from 14 residues. V lost 2 bases and J lost 2, with 6 bases in between. CDR3 coding DNA: TGTGCCAGTAGTATACGTCAAAACACCGGGGAGCTGTTTTTT. Its translation is CASSIRQNTGELFF.

This clonotype was recorded many times. The DNA for the CDR3 is TGTGCCAGCTCACCCCCCGTAGGAAGGGTCCAGTACTTC. Translation: CASSPPVGRVQYF. The rearrangement uses TRBV18 and TRBJ2-5; D gene uncertain. Trimming pared 3 bases from V and 10 bases from J, leaving 15 bases between. Germline-derived CDR1 and CDR2 are KGHSH and LQKENI. The CDR3 has 13 residues.

This clonotype was seen repeatedly, ten times or more. J is TRBJ2-7 and V is TRBV30, with 13 bases fitting TRBD2. The junction had 11 bases not matched to a gene; V was cut back by 7 bases and J by 5 bases. Germline V gives CDR1 GTSNPN, CDR2 SVGIG (reference sequence). The CDR3 totals 15 residues. The DNA of the CDR3 is TGTGCCTTTCACCACAGGACTAGCGGGAGTCACGAGCAGTACTTC. Translation gives CAFHHRTSGSHEQYF.

The V gene is TRBV15, the J gene TRBJ1-5; no definite D call. This CDR3 is built from 14 residues. In germline, CDR1 is LNHNV, CDR2 YYDKDF (reference sequence). V was cut by 0 bases and J by 1 base, with 4 bases left in between. The CDR3 DNA reads as TGTGCCACCAGCAGAGAAAGGAGCAATCAGCCCCAGCATTTT. Its protein product is CATSRERSNQPQHF.

This clonotype was observed a handful of times. V and J are TRBV24-1 and TRBJ2-5, with D possibly being TRBD1 (5 bases). The germline V gene encodes CDR1 KGHDR and CDR2 SFDVKD. This CDR3 comprises 13 residues. Trimming took 5 bases from V and 2 from J, leaving 8 bases between them. The CDR3 here is CATSGGGQETQYF. The CDR3, as DNA: TGTGCCACCAGTGGGGGCGGACAAGAGACCCAGTACTTC.

This clonotype was observed many times. The V gene is TRBV28, the J gene TRBJ2-3, with 8 bases lining up with TRBD2. With 3 bases clipped from V and 4 bases from J, the junction kept 9 bases outside the gene matches. The CDR3 loop spans 16 amino acids. Per the germline V gene, CDR1 is MDHEN and CDR2 is SYDVKM. CDR3 coding DNA: TGTGCCAGCAGTTTTGTCGGGAGGGCCGGGGCAGATACGCAGTATTTT. Encoded protein: CASSFVGRAGADTQYF.